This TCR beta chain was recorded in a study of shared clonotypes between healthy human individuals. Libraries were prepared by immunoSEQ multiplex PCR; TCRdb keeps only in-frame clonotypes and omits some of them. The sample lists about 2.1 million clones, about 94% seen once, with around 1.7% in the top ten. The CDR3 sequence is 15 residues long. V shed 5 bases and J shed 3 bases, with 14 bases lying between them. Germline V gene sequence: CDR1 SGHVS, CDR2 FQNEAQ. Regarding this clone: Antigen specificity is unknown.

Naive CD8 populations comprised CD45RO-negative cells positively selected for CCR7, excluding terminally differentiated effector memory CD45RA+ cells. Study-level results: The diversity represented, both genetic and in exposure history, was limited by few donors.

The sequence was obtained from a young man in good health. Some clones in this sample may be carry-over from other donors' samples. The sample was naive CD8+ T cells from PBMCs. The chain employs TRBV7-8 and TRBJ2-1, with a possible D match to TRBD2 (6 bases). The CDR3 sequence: CASSRQGGLYNEQFF. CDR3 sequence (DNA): TGTGCCAGCAGCCGCCAGGGAGGTCTCTACAATGAGCAGTTCTTC.